The 2 T cell receptor beta chains below come from one sample, sequenced in a study of cytomegalovirus exposure and HLA in healthy donors. Primers: 60 Vbeta forward and 13 Jbeta reverse. Some clones are missing from TCRdb's copy, which holds only in-frame ones; the method was immunoSEQ multiplex PCR. This table holds 100,000 to 150,000 clones. The sample was PBMCs. The source is a woman in her 40s in good health and CMV-seropositive.

The CDR3 DNA sequence: TGCGCCAGCAGTGGGGGACTAGCGGGAGAGGGTGAGCAGTTCTTC. It is translated as CASSGGLAGEGEQFF. The rearrangement joins TRBV10-1 to TRBJ2-1, with 14 bases identical to TRBD2. The CDR3 has 15 residues. Unmatched junction bases numbered 5, after V lost 4 bases and J lost 9 bases. CDR1 and CDR2 (germline): WNHNN, SYGVQD (reference sequence).

CDR3 region: CASRLGGETQYF. CDR3 coding DNA: TGTGCCAGCAGACTAGGGGGTGAGACCCAGTACTTC. The chain carries TRBV13 and TRBJ2-5; D is possibly TRBD1 (6 bases). The germline V and J ends were trimmed by 6 bases and 5 bases, with 10 bases remaining between them. The CDR3 extends over 12 amino acids. Per the germline V gene, CDR1 is PRHDT and CDR2 is FYEKMQ (reference sequence).